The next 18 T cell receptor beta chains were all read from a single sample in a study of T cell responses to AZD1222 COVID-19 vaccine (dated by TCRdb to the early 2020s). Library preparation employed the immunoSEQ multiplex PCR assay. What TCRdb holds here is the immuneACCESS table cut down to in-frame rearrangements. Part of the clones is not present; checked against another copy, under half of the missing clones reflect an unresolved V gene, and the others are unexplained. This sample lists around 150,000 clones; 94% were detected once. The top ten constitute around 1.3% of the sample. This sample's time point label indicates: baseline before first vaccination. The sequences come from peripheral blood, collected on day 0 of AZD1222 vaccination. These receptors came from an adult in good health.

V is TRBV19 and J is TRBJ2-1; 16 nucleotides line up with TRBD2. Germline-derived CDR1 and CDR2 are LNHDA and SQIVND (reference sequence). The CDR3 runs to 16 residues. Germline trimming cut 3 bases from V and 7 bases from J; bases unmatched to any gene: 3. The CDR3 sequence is CASSMPGLAGGNEQFF. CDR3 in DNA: TGTGCCAGTAGTATGCCGGGACTAGCGGGGGGGAATGAGCAGTTCTTC.

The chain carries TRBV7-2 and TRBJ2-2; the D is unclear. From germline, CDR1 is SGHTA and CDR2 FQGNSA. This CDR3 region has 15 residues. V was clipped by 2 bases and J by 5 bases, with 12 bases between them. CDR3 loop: CASSLRSKGTGELFF. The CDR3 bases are TGTGCCAGCAGCTTACGGTCTAAAGGTACCGGGGAGCTGTTTTTT.

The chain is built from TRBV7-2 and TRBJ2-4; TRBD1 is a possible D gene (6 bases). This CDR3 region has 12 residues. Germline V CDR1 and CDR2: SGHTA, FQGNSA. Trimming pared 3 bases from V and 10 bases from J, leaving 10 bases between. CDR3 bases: TGTGCCAGCAGCTTGGACAGACTGATTCAGTACTTC. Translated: CASSLDRLIQYF.

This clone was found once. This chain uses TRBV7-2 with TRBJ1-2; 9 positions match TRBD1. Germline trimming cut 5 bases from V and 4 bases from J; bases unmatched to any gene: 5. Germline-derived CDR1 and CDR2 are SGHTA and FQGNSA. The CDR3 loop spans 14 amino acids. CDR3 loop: CASSRGQGGYGYTF. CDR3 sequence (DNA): TGTGCCAGCAGCCGGGGACAGGGTGGCTATGGCTACACCTTC.

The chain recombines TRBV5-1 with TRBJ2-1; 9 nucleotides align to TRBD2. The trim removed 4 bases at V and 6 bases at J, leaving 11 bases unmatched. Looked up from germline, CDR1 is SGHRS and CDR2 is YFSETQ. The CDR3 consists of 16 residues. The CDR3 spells CASSPLAGASSNEQFF. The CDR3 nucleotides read TGCGCCAGCAGCCCCTTAGCGGGAGCGTCGTCCAATGAGCAGTTCTTC.

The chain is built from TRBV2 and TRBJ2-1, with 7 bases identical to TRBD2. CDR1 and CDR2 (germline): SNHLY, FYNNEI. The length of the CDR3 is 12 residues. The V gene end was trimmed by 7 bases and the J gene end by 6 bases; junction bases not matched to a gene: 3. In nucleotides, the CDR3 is TGTGCCAGCACCCGGACTAGCAATGAGCAGTTCTTC. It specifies CASTRTSNEQFF.

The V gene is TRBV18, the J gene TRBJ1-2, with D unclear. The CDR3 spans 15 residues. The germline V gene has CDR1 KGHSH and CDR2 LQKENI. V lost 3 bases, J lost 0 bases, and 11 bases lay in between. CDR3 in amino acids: CASSPATEANYGYTF. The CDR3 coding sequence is TGTGCCAGCTCACCCGCGACGGAAGCTAACTATGGCTACACCTTC. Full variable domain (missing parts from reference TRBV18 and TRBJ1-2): NAGVMQNPRHLVRRRGQEARLRCSPMKGHSHVYWYRQLPEEGLKFMVYLQKENIIDESGMPKERFSAEFPKEGPSILRIQQVVRGDSAAYFCASSPATEANYGYTFGSGTRLTVV.

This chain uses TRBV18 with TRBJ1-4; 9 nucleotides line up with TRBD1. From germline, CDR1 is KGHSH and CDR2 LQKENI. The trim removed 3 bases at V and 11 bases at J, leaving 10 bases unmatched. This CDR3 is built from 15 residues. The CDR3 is CASSPPGQGDVKLFF. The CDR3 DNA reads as TGTGCCAGCTCACCGCCGGGACAGGGCGACGTGAAACTGTTTTTT.

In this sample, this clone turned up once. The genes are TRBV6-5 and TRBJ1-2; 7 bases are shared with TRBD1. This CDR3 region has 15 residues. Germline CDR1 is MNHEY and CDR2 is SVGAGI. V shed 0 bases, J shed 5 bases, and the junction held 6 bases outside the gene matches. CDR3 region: CASSYSGDRLYGYTF. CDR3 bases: TGTGCCAGCAGTTACTCGGGGGACAGACTATATGGCTACACCTTC.

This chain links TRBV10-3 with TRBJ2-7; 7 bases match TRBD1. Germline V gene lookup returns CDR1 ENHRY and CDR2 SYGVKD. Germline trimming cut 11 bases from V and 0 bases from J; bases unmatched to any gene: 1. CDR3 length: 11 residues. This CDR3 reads CARDSSYEQYV. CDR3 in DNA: TGTGCCCGGGACAGCTCCTACGAGCAGTACGTC.

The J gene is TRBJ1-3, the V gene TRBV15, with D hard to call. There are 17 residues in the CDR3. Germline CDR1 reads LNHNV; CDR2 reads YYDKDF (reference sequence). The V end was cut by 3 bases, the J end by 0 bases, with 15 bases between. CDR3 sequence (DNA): TGTGCCACCAGCAGTCCCCATCGCGGGTTCTCTGGAAACACCATATATTTT. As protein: CATSSPHRGFSGNTIYF.

The CDR3 region has the DNA TGTGCCAGCAGTGAGTTGACAATCTATGGCTACACCTTC. Amino acid sequence: CASSELTIYGYTF. The chain recombines TRBV2 with TRBJ1-2; D is ambiguous. Trimming removed 3 bases at V and 4 bases at J, with 9 bases between. The CDR3 is 13 residues long. Germline V lookup: CDR1 SNHLY, CDR2 FYNNEI.

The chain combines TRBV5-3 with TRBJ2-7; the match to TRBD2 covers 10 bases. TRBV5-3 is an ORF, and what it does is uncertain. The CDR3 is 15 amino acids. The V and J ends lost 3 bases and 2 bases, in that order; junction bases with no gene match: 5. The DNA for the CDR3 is TGTGCCAGAAGCTCCGGACTAGCGGACCCCTACGAGCAGTACGTC. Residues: CARSSGLADPYEQYV.

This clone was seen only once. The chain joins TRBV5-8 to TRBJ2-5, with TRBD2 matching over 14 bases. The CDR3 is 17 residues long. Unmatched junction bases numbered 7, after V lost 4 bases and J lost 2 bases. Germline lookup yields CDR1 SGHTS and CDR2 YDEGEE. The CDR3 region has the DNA TGTGCCAGCAGCACCGGACTAGCGGGGGGTAGTCAAGAGACCCAGTACTTC. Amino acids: CASSTGLAGGSQETQYF.

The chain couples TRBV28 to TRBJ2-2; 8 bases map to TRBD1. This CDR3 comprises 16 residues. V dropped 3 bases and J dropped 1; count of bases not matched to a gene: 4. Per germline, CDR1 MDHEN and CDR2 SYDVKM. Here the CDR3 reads CASSFGGTGNTGELFF. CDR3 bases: TGTGCCAGCAGTTTCGGTGGGACAGGGAACACCGGGGAGCTGTTTTTT.

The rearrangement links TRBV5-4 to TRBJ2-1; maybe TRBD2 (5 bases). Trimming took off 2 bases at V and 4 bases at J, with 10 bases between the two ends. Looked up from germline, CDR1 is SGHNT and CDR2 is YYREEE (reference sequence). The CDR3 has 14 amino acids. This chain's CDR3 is CASSLSGAYNEQFF. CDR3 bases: TGTGCCAGCAGCTTAAGCGGAGCTTACAATGAGCAGTTCTTC.

CDR3 amino acids: CASSTGTGRRRSGNTIYF. In DNA form, the CDR3 reads TGTGCCAGTAGTACCGGGACAGGTCGACGGCGCTCTGGAAACACCATATATTTT. V gene TRBV19 combines with J gene TRBJ1-3; 8 nucleotides agree with TRBD1. The germline gives CDR1 LNHDA, CDR2 SQIVND (reference sequence). The CDR3 length is 18 residues. J was trimmed by 0 bases and V by 4 bases; bases with no gene match: 11. The full variable domain, completed using reference TRBV19 and TRBJ1-3, is DGGITQSPKYLFRKEGQNVTLSCEQNLNHDAMYWYRQDPGQGLRLIYYSQIVNDFQKGDIAEGYSVSREKKESFPLTVTSAQKNPTAFYLCASSTGTGRRRSGNTIYFGEGSWLTVV.

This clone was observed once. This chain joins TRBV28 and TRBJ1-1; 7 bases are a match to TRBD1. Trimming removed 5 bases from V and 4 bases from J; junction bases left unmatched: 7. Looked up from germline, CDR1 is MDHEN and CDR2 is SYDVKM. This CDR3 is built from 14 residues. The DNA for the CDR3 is TGTGCCAGCAGTCTTGCTTCAGGGGGCACTGAAGCTTTCTTT. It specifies CASSLASGGTEAFF.